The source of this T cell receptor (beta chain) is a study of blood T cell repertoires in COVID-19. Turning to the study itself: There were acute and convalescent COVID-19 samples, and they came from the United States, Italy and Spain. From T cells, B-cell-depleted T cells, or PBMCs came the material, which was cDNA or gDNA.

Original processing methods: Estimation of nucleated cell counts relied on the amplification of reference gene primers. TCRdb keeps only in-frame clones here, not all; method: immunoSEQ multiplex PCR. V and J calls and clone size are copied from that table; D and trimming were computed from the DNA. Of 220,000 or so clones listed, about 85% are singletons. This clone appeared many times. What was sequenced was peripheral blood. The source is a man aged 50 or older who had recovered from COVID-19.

The CDR3 DNA is TGTGCCAGCAGCCACCGACGGGGGAGTTCACCCCTCCACTTT. This encodes CASSHRRGSSPLHF. The chain carries TRBV3-1 (or the pseudogene TRBV3-2) and TRBJ1-6; perhaps TRBD1 as D (5 bases). The V and J ends lost 3 bases and 9 bases respectively, with 12 bases between them. CDR1 LGHDT and CDR2 YNNKEL come from the germline V gene (reference sequence). The CDR3 length is 14 residues.